These 22 T cell receptor beta chains share one sample of origin, sequenced in a study of blood T cell repertoires in COVID-19. TCRdb's table, derived via immunoSEQ multiplex PCR, lists solely in-frame clones and lacks some. Among about 230,000 clones listed, about 90% were seen once. The sequenced sample consisted of PBMCs or T cells enriched from blood (not recorded which). The receptor source for this set is a woman aged 25 to 39 with acute COVID-19.

A single count supports this clone. V usage is TRBV6-5 and J usage is TRBJ2-2; TRBD1 is a possible D gene (6 bases). This CDR3 contains 14 residues. V was cut by 5 bases and J by 2 bases, with 9 bases left in between. CDR1 is MNHEY, CDR2 SVGAGI, per germline. The CDR3 loop is CASSKGVNTGELFF. CDR3 in DNA: TGTGCCAGCAGTAAGGGGGTCAACACCGGGGAGCTGTTTTTT.

With regard to this clone: Its ends do not fully match the called genes, so a read error is possible. This chain connects TRBV3-1 (or the pseudogene TRBV3-2) to TRBJ2-7, with D possibly being TRBD1 (5 bases). The germline V gene encodes CDR1 LGHDT and CDR2 YNNKEL (reference sequence). The CDR3 has 13 residues. Here the CDR3 reads CASSEDSAYEQYF. CDR3 nucleotides: TGTGCCAGCAGCGAAGACAGCGCCTACGAGCAGTACTTC.

The V call is TRBV11-2, the J call TRBJ1-1; no firm D call. Germline V CDR1 and CDR2: SGHAT, FQNNGV. V dropped 4 bases and J dropped 0 bases, with 6 bases sitting between them. The CDR3 spans 13 residues. CDR3: CASSSHLNTEAFF. DNA for the CDR3: TGTGCCAGCAGCTCACATTTGAACACTGAAGCTTTCTTT.

The chain carries TRBV14 and TRBJ1-2; possible D gene TRBD1, 5 bases. V was cut by 4 bases and J by 8 bases, with 20 bases left in between. Germline CDR1 and CDR2: SGHDN and FVKESK. CDR3 length equals 15 residues. The CDR3 is CASSPGVQALYGYTF. DNA of the CDR3: TGTGCCAGCAGCCCGGGGGTGCAGGCCCTCTACGGCTACACCTTC. Based on the CDR3 plus reference TRBV14 and TRBJ1-2, the full variable domain is EAGVTQFPSHSVIEKGQTVTLRCDPISGHDNLYWYRRVMGKEIKFLLHFVKESKQDESGMPNNRFLAERTGGTYSTLKVQPAELEDSGVYFCASSPGVQALYGYTFGSGTRLTVV.

This clone was observed once. The chain couples TRBV10-1 to TRBJ1-1, with 9 positions matching TRBD1. V lost 4 bases, J lost 5 bases, and 8 bases stayed unmatched. This CDR3 comprises 15 residues. Germline CDR1 and CDR2: WNHNN and SYGVQD (reference sequence). CDR3 bases: TGCGCCAGCAGTGCCACAGGGGGCGGACGGACTGAAGCTTTCTTT. This sequence encodes CASSATGGGRTEAFF.

V usage is TRBV4-3 and J usage is TRBJ1-4, with no clear D. V dropped 3 bases and J dropped 8 bases, with 7 bases sitting between them. Germline V gene sequence: CDR1 LGHNA, CDR2 YSLEER. The CDR3 sequence is 12 residues long. For the CDR3, the DNA is TGCGCCAGCAGCCAGGTCCGGGAAAAACTGTTTTTT. This gives the protein CASSQVREKLFF.

V usage is TRBV27 and J usage is TRBJ2-7; 8 bases are a match to TRBD2. CDR3 size: 15 residues. After removal of 4 bases from V and 0 bases from J, the junction contained 5 bases not matched to a gene. CDR1 MNHEY and CDR2 SMNVEV come from the germline V gene (reference sequence). The chain's CDR3 is CASSWSGGHSYEQYF. The CDR3 coding sequence is TGTGCCAGCAGTTGGAGCGGGGGTCACTCCTACGAGCAGTACTTC.

The chain employs TRBV4-1 and TRBJ2-7, with a weak D call TRBD2 (6 bases). The CDR3 has 16 amino acids. V was pared by 1 base and J by 3 bases, with 16 bases between. The germline gives CDR1 MGHRA, CDR2 YSYEKL. CDR3 protein: CASSQGISGLIYEQYF. The DNA of the CDR3 is TGCGCCAGCAGCCAAGGGATTAGCGGACTGATCTACGAGCAGTACTTC.

The chain links TRBV7-2 to TRBJ2-5, with D uncertain. This CDR3 has 11 residues. Germline V gives CDR1 SGHTA, CDR2 FQGNSA. Trimming stripped 4 bases from V and 13 bases from J, with 13 bases between. The CDR3 here is CASSSRLNPYF. The DNA of the CDR3 is TGTGCCAGCAGCTCCCGACTGAATCCGTACTTC.

This chain joins TRBV5-6 and TRBJ2-7; D is possibly TRBD2 (5 bases). The CDR3 has 11 residues. V lost 2 bases and J 9 bases, leaving 9 bases between the germline ends. Germline V CDR1 and CDR2: SGHDT, YYEEEE. As DNA, the CDR3 is TGTGCCAGCAGCTTTATGGACTCGCAGTACTTC. Its translation is CASSFMDSQYF.

V usage is TRBV29-1 and J usage is TRBJ1-2; tentative D call: TRBD1 (5 bases). Per the germline V gene, CDR1 is SQVTM and CDR2 is ANQGSEA. The ends were cut back, 0 bases at V and 4 bases at J, with 18 bases in the middle. CDR3 length: 16 residues. CDR3 sequence: CSVEDRMPGTIYGYTF. CDR3 DNA: TGCAGCGTTGAAGATCGGATGCCCGGGACTATCTATGGCTACACCTTC.

The chain employs TRBV10-3 and TRBJ2-2, with 9 bases lining up with TRBD2. The CDR3 totals 20 residues. CDR1 ENHRY and CDR2 SYGVKD come from the germline V gene. The V and J ends lost 0 bases and 4 bases, in that order; junction bases with no gene match: 15. CDR3 nucleotide sequence: TGTGCCATCAGTGAGTCGAGAGTAGTATTAGCGGGGGCCCGCACCGGGGAGCTGTTTTTT. The encoded protein is CAISESRVVLAGARTGELFF.

This chain joins TRBV5-1 and TRBJ1-1, with D perhaps matching TRBD1 (6 bases). The CDR3 runs to 20 residues. Germline values: CDR1 SGHRS, CDR2 YFSETQ. Trimming stripped 1 base from V and 0 bases from J, with 25 bases between. CDR3 coding DNA: TGCGCCAGCAGCTTGCGCCTTTCGGGGGGGACACTACCCTTGAACACTGAAGCTTTCTTT. Translating gives CASSLRLSGGTLPLNTEAFF.

This chain uses TRBV27 with TRBJ2-5; D is possibly TRBD2 (6 bases). From germline, CDR1 is MNHEY and CDR2 SMNVEV (reference sequence). V shed 4 bases and J shed 3 bases, with 27 bases lying between them. This CDR3 has 19 amino acids. The CDR3 region is CASSSASGFHTDPKETQYF. The DNA of the CDR3 is TGTGCCAGCAGTTCCGCGAGCGGGTTCCACACAGACCCTAAAGAGACCCAGTACTTC.

The J gene is TRBJ2-1, the V gene TRBV7-3; D is ambiguous. This CDR3 spans 14 amino acids. Trimming cost V 5 bases and J 8 bases, with 16 bases left between them. The germline CDR1 and CDR2 sequences are SGHTA and FQGTGA. CDR3 coding DNA: TGTGCCAGCAGCCCCCCTGGGCCCGGCGATGAGCAGTTCTTC. Its translation is CASSPPGPGDEQFF.

In this sample, this clone turned up once. This rearrangement joins TRBV7-9 to TRBJ1-2; no clear D gene. Trimming left V 9 bases short and J 0 bases short, with 11 bases between. This CDR3 is 13 amino acids long. Germline-derived CDR1 and CDR2 are SEHNR and FQNEAQ (reference sequence). The CDR3 bases are TGTGCCAGTTCCCCGCGAGCTAACTATGGCTACACCTTC. This gives the protein CASSPRANYGYTF.

The chain is built from TRBV6-2 or TRBV6-3 and TRBJ2-1, with TRBD2 matching over 13 bases. Germline values: CDR1 MNHEY, CDR2 SVGEGT. CDR3 length: 15 amino acids. V trimming: 2 bases; J trimming: 5 bases; junction bases outside the gene matches: 0. CDR3 residues: CASSYGTSGNNEQFF. CDR3 nucleotides: TGTGCCAGCAGTTACGGGACTAGCGGGAACAATGAGCAGTTCTTC.

V usage is TRBV6-6 and J usage is TRBJ1-1; D possibly corresponds to TRBD1 (6 bases). The germline gives CDR1 MNHNY, CDR2 SVGAGI (reference sequence). The CDR3 has 15 amino acids. V was shortened by 8 bases and J by 0 bases, with 16 bases between the two germline ends. CDR3 nucleotides: TGTGCCAGCCACCCACAGGGCTCTTTGAACACTGAAGCTTTCTTT. Amino acids: CASHPQGSLNTEAFF.

This clone was counted a single time. The rearrangement links TRBV7-9 to TRBJ2-7; D possibly corresponds to TRBD2 (6 bases). Germline CDR1 SEHNR, CDR2 FQNEAQ (reference sequence). The CDR3 consists of 16 residues. Trimming removed 1 base from V and 0 bases from J, with 13 bases in between. DNA for the CDR3: TGTGCCAGCAGCTTAGTGGGACTCCAGAGCTCCTACGAGCAGTACTTC. As protein: CASSLVGLQSSYEQYF.

The CDR3 loop reads CASSQRRLGQGLYEQYF. DNA for the CDR3: TGCGCCAGCAGCCAGCGAAGGCTGGGACAGGGTCTGTACGAGCAGTACTTC. The V and J genes are TRBV4-1 and TRBJ2-7; TRBD1 matches at 9 bases. Germline V gene lookup returns CDR1 MGHRA and CDR2 YSYEKL. Trimming cost V 3 bases and J 4 bases; bases outside gene matches: 13. The length of the CDR3 is 17 residues.

The chain recombines TRBV6-5 with TRBJ2-1, with 11 bases matching TRBD2. This CDR3 is built from 15 residues. Per the germline V gene, CDR1 is MNHEY and CDR2 is SVGAGI. The V and J ends lost 6 bases and 6 bases, in that order; junction bases with no gene match: 7. CDR3 coding DNA: TGTGCCAGCAGCGCTATAGCGGGGGGGCCCAATGAGCAGTTCTTC. Translating it yields CASSAIAGGPNEQFF.

This chain connects TRBV6-2 or TRBV6-3 to TRBJ1-1, with TRBD1 as a possible D gene (6 bases). The CDR3 covers 14 residues. Germline V lookup: CDR1 MNHEY, CDR2 SVGEGT. Trimming took 4 bases from V and 0 from J, leaving 9 bases between them. CDR3 residues: CASSLGHLNTEAFF. CDR3 coding DNA: TGTGCCAGCAGTTTGGGACACCTGAACACTGAAGCTTTCTTT.